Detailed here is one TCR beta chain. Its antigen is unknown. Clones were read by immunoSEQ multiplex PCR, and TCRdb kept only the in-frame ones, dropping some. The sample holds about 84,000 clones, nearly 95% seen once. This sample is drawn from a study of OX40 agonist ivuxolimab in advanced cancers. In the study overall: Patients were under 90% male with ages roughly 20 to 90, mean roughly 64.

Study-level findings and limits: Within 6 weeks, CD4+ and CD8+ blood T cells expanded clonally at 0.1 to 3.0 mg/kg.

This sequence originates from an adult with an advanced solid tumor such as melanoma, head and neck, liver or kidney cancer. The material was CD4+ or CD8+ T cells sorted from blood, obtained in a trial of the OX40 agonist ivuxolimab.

In DNA, the CDR3 is TGTGCCAGCAGTTCAAGGACTAGCGGGATCGACGAGCAGTACTTC. Amino acid sequence: CASSSRTSGIDEQYF. The V gene is TRBV6-6, the J gene TRBJ2-7; 12 nucleotides line up with TRBD2. The CDR3 is 15 amino acids. The J segment lost 5 bases and the V segment lost 4 bases, leaving 6 bases of the junction unmatched. Germline lookup yields CDR1 MNHNY and CDR2 SVGAGI (reference sequence).